This T cell receptor (beta chain) was recorded in a study of long-term antiretroviral therapy in people with HIV. Survey-level immunoSEQ v3.0 assays were run. Data came from immunoSEQ multiplex PCR; TCRdb stores just in-frame clones and leaves some out. Here the sample spans some 30,000 clones, almost 95% being singletons. The CDR3 runs 14 residues. CDR1 and CDR2 from the germline V gene are MGHRA and YSYEKL. V dropped 3 bases and J dropped 4; count of bases not matched to a gene: 1. This chain links TRBV4-1 with TRBJ2-2, with 8 bases identical to TRBD2. The sequenced sample was unsorted PBMCs, obtained just over 7.3 years after starting antiretroviral therapy. The sequence derives from a middle-aged man with HIV. CDR3 sequence reads: CASSHGGATGELFF. The CDR3 bases are TGCGCCAGCAGCCACGGGGGGGCCACCGGGGAGCTGTTTTTT.